This T cell receptor beta chain was documented in a study of technical replicates of blood from a few donors. Produced via immunoSEQ multiplex PCR; TCRdb's table is partial and in-frame only. The sample lists 10,000 to 12,000 clones, roughly 94% occurring once. The CDR3 covers 17 residues. V shed 0 bases, J shed 5 bases, and the junction held 8 bases outside the gene matches. Per germline, CDR1 SGDLS and CDR2 YYNGEE. Sequenced: PBMCs. This clonotype was obtained from a human donor in good health. The rearrangement joins TRBV9 to TRBJ2-3; 11 nucleotides align to TRBD2. CDR3 nucleotides: TGTGCCAGCAGCGTAGAGGGACTAGCGGAGGTGGGAGATACGCAGTATTTT. It is translated as CASSVEGLAEVGDTQYF.